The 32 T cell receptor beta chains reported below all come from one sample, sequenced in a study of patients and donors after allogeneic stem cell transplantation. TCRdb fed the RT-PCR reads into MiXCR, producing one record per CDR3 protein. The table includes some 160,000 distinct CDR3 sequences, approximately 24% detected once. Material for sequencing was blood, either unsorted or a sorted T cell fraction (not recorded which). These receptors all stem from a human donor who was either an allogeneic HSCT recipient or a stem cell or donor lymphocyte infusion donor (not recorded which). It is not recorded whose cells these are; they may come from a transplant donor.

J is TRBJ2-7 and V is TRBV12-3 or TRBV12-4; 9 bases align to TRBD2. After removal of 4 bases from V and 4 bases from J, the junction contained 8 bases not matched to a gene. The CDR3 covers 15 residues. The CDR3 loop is CASSWTGTSSYEQYF. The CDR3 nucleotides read TGTGCCAGCAGTTGGACCGGGACTAGCTCTTACGAGCAGTACTTC.

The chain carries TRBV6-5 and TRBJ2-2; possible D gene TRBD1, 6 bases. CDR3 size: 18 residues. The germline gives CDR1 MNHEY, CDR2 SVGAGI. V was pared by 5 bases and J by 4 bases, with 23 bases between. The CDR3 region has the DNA TGTGCCAGCAGTCATCTCGTCCGGGACACCGAAACCACCGGGGAGCTGTTTTTT. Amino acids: CASSHLVRDTETTGELFF.

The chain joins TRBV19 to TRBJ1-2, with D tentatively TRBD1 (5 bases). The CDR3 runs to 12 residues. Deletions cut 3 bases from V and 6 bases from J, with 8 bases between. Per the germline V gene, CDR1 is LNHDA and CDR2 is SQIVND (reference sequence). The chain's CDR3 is CASSMGPDGYTF. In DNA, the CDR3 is TGTGCCAGTAGTATGGGACCGGATGGCTACACCTTC.

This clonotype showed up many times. The CDR3 bases are TGTGCCAGCAGTTACGCGACTGAAGCTTTCTTT. Translated: CASSYATEAFF. The chain uses TRBV6-2 or TRBV6-3 and TRBJ1-1; D is ambiguous. This CDR3 contains 11 residues. Germline CDR1 and CDR2: MNHEY and SVGEGT. The V and J ends lost 2 bases and 5 bases respectively, with 3 bases between them.

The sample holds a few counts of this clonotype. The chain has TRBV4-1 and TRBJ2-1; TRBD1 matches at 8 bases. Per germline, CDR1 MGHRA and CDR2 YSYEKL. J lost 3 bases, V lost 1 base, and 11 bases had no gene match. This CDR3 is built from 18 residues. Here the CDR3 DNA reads TGCGCCAGCAGCCAAGCGTTTCCAGGGGGCGCTTACTACAATGAGCAGTTCTTC. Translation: CASSQAFPGGAYYNEQFF.

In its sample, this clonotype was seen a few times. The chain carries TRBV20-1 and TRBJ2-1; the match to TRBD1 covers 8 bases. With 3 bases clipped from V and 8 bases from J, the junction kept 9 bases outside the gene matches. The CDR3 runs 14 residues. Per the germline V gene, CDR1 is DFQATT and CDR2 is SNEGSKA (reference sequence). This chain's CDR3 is CSASLQGALDEQFF. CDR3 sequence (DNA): TGCAGTGCTAGCCTCCAGGGGGCTTTGGATGAGCAGTTCTTC.

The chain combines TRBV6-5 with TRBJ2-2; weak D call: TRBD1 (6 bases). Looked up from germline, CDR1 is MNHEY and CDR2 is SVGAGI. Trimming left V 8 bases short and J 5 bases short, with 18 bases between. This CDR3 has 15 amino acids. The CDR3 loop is CASGMGASWTGELFF. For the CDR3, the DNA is TGTGCCAGCGGCATGGGGGCGAGTTGGACCGGGGAGCTGTTTTTT.

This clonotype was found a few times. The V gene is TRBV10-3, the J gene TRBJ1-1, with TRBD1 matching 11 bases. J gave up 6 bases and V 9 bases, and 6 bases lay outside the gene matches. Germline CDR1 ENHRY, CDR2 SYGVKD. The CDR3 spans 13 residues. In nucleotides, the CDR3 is TGTGCCATTTTACCGGGACAGGGGGCTGAAGCTTTCTTT. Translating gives CAILPGQGAEAFF.

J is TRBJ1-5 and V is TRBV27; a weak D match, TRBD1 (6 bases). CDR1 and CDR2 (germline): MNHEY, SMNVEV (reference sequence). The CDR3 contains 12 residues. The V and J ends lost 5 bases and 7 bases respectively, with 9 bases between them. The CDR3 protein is CASSKGGQPQHF. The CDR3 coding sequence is TGTGCCAGCAGTAAAGGGGGACAGCCCCAGCATTTT.

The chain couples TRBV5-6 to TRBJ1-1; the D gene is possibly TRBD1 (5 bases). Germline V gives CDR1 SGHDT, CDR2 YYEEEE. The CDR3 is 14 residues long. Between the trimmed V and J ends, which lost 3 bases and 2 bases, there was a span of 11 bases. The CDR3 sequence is CASSSWGSNTEAFF. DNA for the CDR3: TGTGCCAGCAGCTCCTGGGGCAGCAACACTGAAGCTTTCTTT.

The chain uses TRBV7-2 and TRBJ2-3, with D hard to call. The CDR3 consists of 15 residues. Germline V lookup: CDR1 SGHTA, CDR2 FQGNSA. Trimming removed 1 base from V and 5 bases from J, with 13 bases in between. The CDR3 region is CASSLGMGRGDTQYF. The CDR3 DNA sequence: TGTGCCAGCAGCTTAGGAATGGGTAGAGGAGATACGCAGTATTTT. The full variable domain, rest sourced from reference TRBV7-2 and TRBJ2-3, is GAGVSQSPSNKVTEKGKDVELRCDPISGHTALYWYRQSLGQGLEFLIYFQGNSAPDKSGLPSDRFSAERTGGSVSTLTIQRTQQEDSAVYLCASSLGMGRGDTQYFGPGTRLTVL.

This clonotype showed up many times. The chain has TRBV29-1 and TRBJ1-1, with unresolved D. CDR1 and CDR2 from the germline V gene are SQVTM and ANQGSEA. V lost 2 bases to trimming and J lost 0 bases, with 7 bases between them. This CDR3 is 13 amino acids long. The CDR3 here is CSVEKTMNTEAFF. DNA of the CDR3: TGCAGCGTTGAAAAAACCATGAACACTGAAGCTTTCTTT.

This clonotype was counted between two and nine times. The CDR3 is CASSLIQGSHGYTF. The CDR3 DNA sequence: TGTGCCAGCAGCTTAATTCAGGGGTCGCATGGCTACACCTTC. This chain connects TRBV7-2 to TRBJ1-2; tentatively, D is TRBD1 (6 bases). CDR3 length: 14 residues. The V end was cut by 2 bases, the J end by 6 bases, with 13 bases between. The V gene's germline CDR1 is SGHTA and CDR2 FQGNSA.

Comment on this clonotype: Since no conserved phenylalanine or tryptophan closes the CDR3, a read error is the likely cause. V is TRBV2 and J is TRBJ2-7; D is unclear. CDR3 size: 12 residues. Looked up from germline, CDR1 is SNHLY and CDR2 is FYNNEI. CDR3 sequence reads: CASSLLSSEQYS. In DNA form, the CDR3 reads TGTGCCAGTTCTCTTCTTTCCTCCGAGCAGTACTCC.

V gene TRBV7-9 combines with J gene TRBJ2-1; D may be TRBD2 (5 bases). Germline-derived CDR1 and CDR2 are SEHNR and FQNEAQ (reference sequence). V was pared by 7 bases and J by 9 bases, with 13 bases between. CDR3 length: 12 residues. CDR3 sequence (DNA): TGTGCCAGCATGTGGGGAGAGCCTGAGCAGTTCTTC. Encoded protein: CASMWGEPEQFF. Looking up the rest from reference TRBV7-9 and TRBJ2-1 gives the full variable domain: DTGVSQNPRHKITKRGQNVTFRCDPISEHNRLYWYRQTLGQGPEFLTYFQNEAQLEKSRLLSDRFSAERPKGSFSTLEIQRTEQGDSAMYLCASMWGEPEQFFGPGTRLTVL.

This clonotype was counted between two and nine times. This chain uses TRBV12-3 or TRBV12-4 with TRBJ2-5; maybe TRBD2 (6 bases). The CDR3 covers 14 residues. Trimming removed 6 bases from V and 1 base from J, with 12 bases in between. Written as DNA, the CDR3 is TGTGCCAGCAGGCCCCCCGGGGGCCAAGAGACCCAGTACTTC. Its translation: CASRPPGGQETQYF.

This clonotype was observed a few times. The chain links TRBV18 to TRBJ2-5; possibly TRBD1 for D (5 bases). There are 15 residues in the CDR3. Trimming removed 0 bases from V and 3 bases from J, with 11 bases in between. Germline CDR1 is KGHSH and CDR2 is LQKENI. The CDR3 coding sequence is TGTGCCAGCTCACCACCGATGAGACAGAAAGAGACCCAGTACTTC. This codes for CASSPPMRQKETQYF.

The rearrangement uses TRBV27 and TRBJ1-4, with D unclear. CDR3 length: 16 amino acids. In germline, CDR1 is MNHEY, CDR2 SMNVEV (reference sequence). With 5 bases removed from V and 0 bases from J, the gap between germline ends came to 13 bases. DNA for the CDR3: TGTGCCAGCAGTCTCTGGACTCCAGCAACTAATGAAAAACTGTTTTTT. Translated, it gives CASSLWTPATNEKLFF.

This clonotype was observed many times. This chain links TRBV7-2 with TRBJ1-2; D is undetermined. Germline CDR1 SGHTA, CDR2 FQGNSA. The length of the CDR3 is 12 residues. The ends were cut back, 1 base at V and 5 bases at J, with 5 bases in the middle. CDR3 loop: CASSLGEYGYTF. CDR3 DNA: TGTGCCAGCAGCTTAGGGGAATATGGCTACACCTTC.

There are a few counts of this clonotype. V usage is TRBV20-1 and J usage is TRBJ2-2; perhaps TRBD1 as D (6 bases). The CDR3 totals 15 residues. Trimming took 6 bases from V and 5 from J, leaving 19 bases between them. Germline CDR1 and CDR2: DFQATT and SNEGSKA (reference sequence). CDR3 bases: TGCAGTGCAACCCGGGACACACTGATGACCGGGGAGCTGTTTTTT. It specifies CSATRDTLMTGELFF.

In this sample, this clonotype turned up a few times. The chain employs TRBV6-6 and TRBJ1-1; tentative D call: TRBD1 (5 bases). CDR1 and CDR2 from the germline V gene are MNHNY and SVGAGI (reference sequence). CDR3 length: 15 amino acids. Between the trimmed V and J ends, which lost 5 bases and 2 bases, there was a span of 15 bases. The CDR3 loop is CASSGPSGVNTEAFF. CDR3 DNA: TGTGCCAGCAGTGGACCCTCGGGGGTTAACACTGAAGCTTTCTTT.

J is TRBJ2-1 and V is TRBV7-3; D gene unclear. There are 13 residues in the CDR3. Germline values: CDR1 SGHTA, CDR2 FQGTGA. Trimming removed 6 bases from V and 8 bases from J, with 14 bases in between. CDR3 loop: CASSRGTGDEQFF. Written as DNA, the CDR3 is TGTGCCAGCAGTCGAGGAACGGGCGATGAGCAGTTCTTC.

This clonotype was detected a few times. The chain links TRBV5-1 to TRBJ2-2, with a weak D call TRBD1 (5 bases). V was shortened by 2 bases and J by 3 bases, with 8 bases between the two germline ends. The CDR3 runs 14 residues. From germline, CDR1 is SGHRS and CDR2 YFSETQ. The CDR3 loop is CASSFREHTGELFF. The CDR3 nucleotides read TGCGCCAGCAGCTTCAGGGAACACACCGGGGAGCTGTTTTTT.

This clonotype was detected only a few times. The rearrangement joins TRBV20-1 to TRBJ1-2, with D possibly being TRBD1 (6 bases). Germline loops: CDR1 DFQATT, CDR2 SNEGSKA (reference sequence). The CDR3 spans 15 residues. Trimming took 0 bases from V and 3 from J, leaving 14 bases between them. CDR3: CSARDSKGVDYGYTF. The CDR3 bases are TGCAGTGCTAGAGATTCAAAGGGGGTCGACTATGGCTACACCTTC.

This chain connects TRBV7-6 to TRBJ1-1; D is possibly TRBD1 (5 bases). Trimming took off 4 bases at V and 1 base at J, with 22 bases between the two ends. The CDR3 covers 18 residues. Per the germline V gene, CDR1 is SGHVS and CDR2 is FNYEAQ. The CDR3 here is CASSYIPPGPRPNTEAFF. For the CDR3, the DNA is TGTGCCAGCAGCTACATACCCCCGGGGCCCAGACCGAACACTGAAGCTTTCTTT.

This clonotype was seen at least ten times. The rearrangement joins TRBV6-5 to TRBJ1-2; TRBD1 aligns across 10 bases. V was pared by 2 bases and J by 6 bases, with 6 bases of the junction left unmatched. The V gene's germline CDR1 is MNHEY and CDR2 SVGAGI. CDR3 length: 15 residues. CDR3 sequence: CASSYATTGGDGYTF. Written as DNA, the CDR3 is TGTGCCAGCAGTTACGCGACGACAGGGGGCGATGGCTACACCTTC.

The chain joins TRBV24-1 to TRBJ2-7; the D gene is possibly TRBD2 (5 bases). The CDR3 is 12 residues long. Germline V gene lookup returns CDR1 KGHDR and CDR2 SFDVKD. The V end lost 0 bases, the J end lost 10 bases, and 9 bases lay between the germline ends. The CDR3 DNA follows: TGTGCCACCAGTGATTTGATCGGGGTACAGTACTTC. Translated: CATSDLIGVQYF.

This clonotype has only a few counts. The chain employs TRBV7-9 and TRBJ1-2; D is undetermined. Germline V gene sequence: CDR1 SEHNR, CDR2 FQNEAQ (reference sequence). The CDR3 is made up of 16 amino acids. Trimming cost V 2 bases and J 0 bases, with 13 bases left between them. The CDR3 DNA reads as TGTGCCAGCAGCTTATCGGGTGACAAAACTAACTATGGCTACACCTTC. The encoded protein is CASSLSGDKTNYGYTF.

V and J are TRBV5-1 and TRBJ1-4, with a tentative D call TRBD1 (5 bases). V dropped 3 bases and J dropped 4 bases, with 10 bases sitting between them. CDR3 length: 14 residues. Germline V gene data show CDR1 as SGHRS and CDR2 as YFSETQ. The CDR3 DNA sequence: TGCGCCAGCAGCTGGGGACTGCTTAATGAAAAACTGTTTTTT. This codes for CASSWGLLNEKLFF.

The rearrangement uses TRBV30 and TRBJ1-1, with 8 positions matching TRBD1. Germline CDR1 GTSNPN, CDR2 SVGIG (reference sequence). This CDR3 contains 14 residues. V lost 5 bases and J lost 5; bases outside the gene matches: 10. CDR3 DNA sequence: TGTGCCTGGGAACTGGACAGGGTTGGGACTGAAGCTTTCTTT. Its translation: CAWELDRVGTEAFF.

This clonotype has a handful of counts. CDR3 sequence (DNA): TGCAGTGCACCGACGAGTAGAAACACTGAAGCTTTCTTT. Translation gives CSAPTSRNTEAFF. V and J are TRBV20-1 and TRBJ1-1; D unclear. Trimming stripped 6 bases from V and 2 bases from J, with 13 bases between. There are 13 residues in the CDR3. Germline V gene data show CDR1 as DFQATT and CDR2 as SNEGSKA (reference sequence).

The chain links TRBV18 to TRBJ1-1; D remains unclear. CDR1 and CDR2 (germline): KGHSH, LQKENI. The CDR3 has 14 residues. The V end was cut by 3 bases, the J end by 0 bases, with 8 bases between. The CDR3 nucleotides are TGTGCCAGCTCACCTCAGGACTTGAACACTGAAGCTTTCTTT. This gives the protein CASSPQDLNTEAFF. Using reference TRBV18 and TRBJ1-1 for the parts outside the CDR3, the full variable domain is NAGVMQNPRHLVRRRGQEARLRCSPMKGHSHVYWYRQLPEEGLKFMVYLQKENIIDESGMPKERFSAEFPKEGPSILRIQQVVRGDSAAYFCASSPQDLNTEAFFGQGTRLTVV.